The 21 T cell receptor beta chains given below trace back to one sample, sequenced in a study of blood T cell repertoires in COVID-19. Produced via immunoSEQ multiplex PCR; TCRdb's table is partial and in-frame only. The sample includes 65,000 to 85,000 clones, around four fifths of them seen just once. What was sequenced was peripheral blood. Source of these receptors: a man in his fifties or sixties with active COVID-19.

The V call is TRBV5-1, the J call TRBJ1-2; 10 nucleotides agree with TRBD1. The CDR3 length is 15 residues. V was clipped by 1 base and J by 6 bases; unmatched bases: 6. From germline, CDR1 is SGHRS and CDR2 YFSETQ. The CDR3, as DNA: TGCGCCAGCAGCTTGCCTACCGGGACAGGGGATGGCTACACCTTC. This codes for CASSLPTGTGDGYTF. Filled out from reference TRBV5-1 and TRBJ1-2, the complete variable domain reads KAGVTQTPRYLIKTRGQQVTLSCSPISGHRSVSWYQQTPGQGLQFLFEYFSETQRNKGNFPGRFSGRQFSNSRSEMNVSTLELGDSALYLCASSLPTGTGDGYTFGSGTRLTVV.

The V and J genes are TRBV4-1 and TRBJ1-1; TRBD1 is a possible D gene (6 bases). In germline, CDR1 is MGHRA, CDR2 YSYEKL. This CDR3 has 14 residues. V lost 2 bases to trimming and J lost 0 bases, with 7 bases between them. The CDR3 loop reads CASSQNRVNTEAFF. The DNA of the CDR3 is TGCGCCAGCAGCCAAAACAGGGTGAACACTGAAGCTTTCTTT.

The chain recombines TRBV3-1 (or the pseudogene TRBV3-2) with TRBJ1-5; TRBD1 aligns across 10 bases. The germline gives CDR1 LGHDT, CDR2 YNNKEL (reference sequence). The CDR3 runs to 15 residues. The V gene end was trimmed by 4 bases and the J gene end by 7 bases; junction bases not matched to a gene: 7. The CDR3 is CASSRTGTGEQPQHF. CDR3 nucleotides: TGTGCCAGCAGCCGGACTGGGACAGGGGAACAGCCCCAGCATTTT.

This chain's CDR3 is CASSQGEGQGPTGELFF. Written as DNA, the CDR3 is TGTGCCAGCAGCCAAGGTGAGGGACAGGGTCCCACCGGGGAGCTGTTTTTT. J is TRBJ2-2 and V is TRBV3-1 (or the pseudogene TRBV3-2); 9 bases map to TRBD1. Germline CDR1 LGHDT, CDR2 YNNKEL (reference sequence). V gave up 1 base and J gave up 4 bases; unmatched junction bases: 7. The CDR3 loop spans 17 amino acids.

This rearrangement joins TRBV19 to TRBJ2-2; TRBD2 matches 11 bases. The germline gives CDR1 LNHDA, CDR2 SQIVND (reference sequence). There are 17 residues in the CDR3. J gave up 4 bases and V 5 bases, and 9 bases lay outside the gene matches. The CDR3 is CASSPIWTSGLTGELFF. CDR3 sequence (DNA): TGTGCCAGTAGTCCCATCTGGACTAGCGGGCTCACCGGGGAGCTGTTTTTT.

The V call is TRBV5-1, the J call TRBJ2-7; 9 bases map to TRBD1. Germline CDR1 SGHRS, CDR2 YFSETQ. J lost 4 bases, V lost 5 bases, and 7 bases had no gene match. The CDR3 contains 14 residues. The CDR3 spells CASRAGQGSYEQYF. The CDR3 DNA reads as TGCGCCAGCAGGGCGGGACAGGGATCGTACGAGCAGTACTTC.

The chain has TRBV3-1 (or the pseudogene TRBV3-2) and TRBJ1-1; D not certain. This CDR3 spans 14 amino acids. Trimming left V 0 bases short and J 1 base short, with 6 bases between. Germline-derived CDR1 and CDR2 are LGHDT and YNNKEL (reference sequence). The CDR3 nucleotides read TGTGCCAGCAGCCAAGACACCGGGAACACTGAAGCTTTCTTT. It is translated as CASSQDTGNTEAFF.

This chain connects TRBV6-4 to TRBJ2-2; D uncertain. The CDR3 covers 13 residues. Trimming removed 0 bases at V and 4 bases at J, with 3 bases between. Germline CDR1 and CDR2: MRHNA and SNTAGT. The CDR3 nucleotides are TGTGCCAGCAGTGACTCGGCCACCGGGGAGCTGTTTTTT. Its protein is CASSDSATGELFF.

This clone was seen more than once but under ten times. The chain couples TRBV5-6 to TRBJ1-2; possibly TRBD1 for D (6 bases). Per germline, CDR1 SGHDT and CDR2 YYEEEE. The germline V and J ends were trimmed by 5 bases and 8 bases, with 10 bases remaining between them. The CDR3 is made up of 11 amino acids. CDR3 nucleotides: TGTGCCAGCAGGAGGGGGATGGGCTACACCTTC. Its translation is CASRRGMGYTF.

This clone is medium-sized within its sample. V and J are TRBV3-1 (or the pseudogene TRBV3-2) and TRBJ2-7, with D perhaps matching TRBD1 (6 bases). The CDR3 has 14 amino acids. The V end was cut by 2 bases, the J end by 4 bases, with 12 bases between. Germline CDR1 is LGHDT and CDR2 is YNNKEL (reference sequence). CDR3 DNA: TGTGCCAGCAGCCAAAGGAACAGGGCGTACGAGCAGTACTTC. Amino acid sequence: CASSQRNRAYEQYF.

The CDR3 bases are TGTGCCAGCAGCCAAGATGTATGGGACACCTCCTACGAGCAGTACTTC. Encoded protein: CASSQDVWDTSYEQYF. The chain carries TRBV3-1 (or the pseudogene TRBV3-2) and TRBJ2-7; D possibly corresponds to TRBD1 (6 bases). CDR1 and CDR2 from the germline V gene are LGHDT and YNNKEL (reference sequence). The CDR3 totals 16 residues. V was shortened by 0 bases and J by 0 bases, with 12 bases between the two germline ends.

The chain employs TRBV20-1 and TRBJ2-2, with 9 bases lining up with TRBD2. CDR1 and CDR2 (germline): DFQATT, SNEGSKA (reference sequence). The length of the CDR3 is 16 residues. Trimming at V came to 3 bases and at J to 1 base, leaving 6 bases not matched to a gene. CDR3 amino acids: CSASRQAGGNTGELFF. CDR3 sequence (DNA): TGCAGTGCTAGTCGCCAAGCGGGAGGGAACACCGGGGAGCTGTTTTTT.

The chain employs TRBV6-2 or TRBV6-3 and TRBJ1-6; TRBD1 agrees at 8 bases. This CDR3 spans 16 amino acids. V was pared by 2 bases and J by 7 bases, with 7 bases of the junction left unmatched. Germline loops: CDR1 MNHEY, CDR2 SVGEGT. The CDR3 reads CASSYRQGADNSPLHF. CDR3 coding DNA: TGTGCCAGCAGTTACCGGCAGGGGGCGGACAATTCACCCCTCCACTTT.

The chain links TRBV11-3 to TRBJ2-1; 9 nucleotides agree with TRBD2. The J segment lost 6 bases and the V segment lost 5 bases, leaving 11 bases of the junction unmatched. Germline V CDR1 and CDR2: SGHNT, YENEEA. This CDR3 has 16 residues. CDR3 residues: CASSPLDSGRSNEQFF. As DNA, the CDR3 is TGTGCCAGCAGCCCCCTGGATAGCGGGAGAAGCAATGAGCAGTTCTTC.

The rearrangement uses TRBV20-1 and TRBJ2-7; no reliable D call. The ends were cut back, 0 bases at V and 9 bases at J, with 3 bases in the middle. In germline, CDR1 is DFQATT, CDR2 SNEGSKA (reference sequence). This CDR3 is built from 9 residues. The CDR3 reads CSARELQYF. The CDR3 DNA is TGCAGTGCTAGAGAACTGCAGTACTTC.

On this clone itself: The sample contains more than one DNA sequence encoding this CDR3. The chain employs TRBV5-1 and TRBJ2-6; D may be TRBD2 (6 bases). CDR1 and CDR2 from the germline V gene are SGHRS and YFSETQ. The CDR3 length is 14 residues. Trimming left V 5 bases short and J 1 base short, with 7 bases between. The CDR3 sequence is CASSGGSGANVLTF. The CDR3 DNA follows: TGCGCCAGCAGTGGGGGGTCTGGGGCCAACGTCCTGACTTTC.

The chain employs TRBV25-1 and TRBJ2-2; D may be TRBD2 (6 bases). V was trimmed by 6 bases and J by 0 bases, leaving 8 bases between them. The CDR3 spans 14 residues. From germline, CDR1 is MGHDK and CDR2 SYGVNS. The CDR3 nucleotides are TGTGCCAGCAGGAAGCGGGCGAACACCGGGGAGCTGTTTTTT. Its protein product is CASRKRANTGELFF. Looking up the rest from reference TRBV25-1 and TRBJ2-2 gives the full variable domain: EADIYQTPRYLVIGTGKKITLECSQTMGHDKMYWYQQDPGMELHLIHYSYGVNSTEKGDLSSESTVSRIRTEHFPLTLESARPSHTSQYLCASRKRANTGELFFGEGSRLTVL.

The chain combines TRBV10-2 with TRBJ2-3, with a weak D call TRBD2 (7 bases). Trimming cost V 2 bases and J 2 bases, with 11 bases left between them. This CDR3 has 15 amino acids. Germline-derived CDR1 and CDR2 are WSHSY and SAAADI. The CDR3 DNA follows: TGCGCCAGCAGTGAGCTTGGGGGGGCCACAGATACGCAGTATTTT. It yields the protein CASSELGGATDTQYF.

V gene TRBV24-1 combines with J gene TRBJ2-7, with D possibly TRBD1 on 8 matching bases. The germline gives CDR1 KGHDR, CDR2 SFDVKD. The ends were cut back, 4 bases at V and 0 bases at J, with 15 bases in the middle. This CDR3 region has 16 residues. Written as DNA, the CDR3 is TGTGCCACCAGTGAGGGAGGGACAGGTAGCTCCTACGAGCAGTACTTC. The encoded protein is CATSEGGTGSSYEQYF.

The chain recombines TRBV28 with TRBJ2-2, with TRBD2 matching over 7 bases. Trimming removed 4 bases from V and 4 bases from J; junction bases left unmatched: 6. This CDR3 has 15 amino acids. Germline V gives CDR1 MDHEN, CDR2 SYDVKM. DNA for the CDR3: TGTGCCAGCAGTTGGGGGGGGTCCGGCACCGGGGAGCTGTTTTTT. Translation: CASSWGGSGTGELFF.

V and J are TRBV14 and TRBJ2-7; 9 bases fit TRBD1. Germline V gene lookup returns CDR1 SGHDN and CDR2 FVKESK. The CDR3 loop spans 16 amino acids. Unmatched junction bases numbered 11, after V lost 2 bases and J lost 6 bases. CDR3 sequence: CASSQKGTGFVSEQYF. The CDR3 DNA reads as TGTGCCAGCAGCCAAAAAGGGACAGGGTTCGTCTCCGAGCAGTACTTC.